The 10 T cell receptor beta chains presented below share a single source sample, sequenced in a study of early T cells in non-severe SARS-CoV-2 infection. From the 5' RACE reads, TCRdb called clonotypes with MiXCR, one entry per CDR3 protein. There are some 110,000 distinct CDR3 sequences in the sample; 14% to 15% occur only once, and about a fifth lies in the top ten. Sequenced input: whole blood. The source of these receptors is an adult who was a healthcare worker with PCR-confirmed SARS-CoV-2 infection or an uninfected control (not recorded which).

The chain employs TRBV20-1 and TRBJ1-2; perhaps TRBD1 as D (5 bases). The germline gives CDR1 DFQATT, CDR2 SNEGSKA (reference sequence). Trimming removed 6 bases from V and 4 bases from J, with 9 bases in between. The CDR3 consists of 11 residues. The CDR3 spells CSAPQVYGYTF. The DNA for the CDR3 is TGCAGTGCCCCACAGGTCTATGGCTACACCTTC.

This clonotype was seen at least ten times. This chain links TRBV7-9 with TRBJ2-3; 9 nucleotides match TRBD2. CDR1 and CDR2 from the germline V gene are SEHNR and FQNEAQ (reference sequence). V lost 5 bases, J lost 0 bases, and 6 bases stayed unmatched. This CDR3 has 16 residues. In DNA form, the CDR3 reads TGTGCCAGCAGCCTACCGGGACTAGCTAGCACAGATACGCAGTATTTT. Translated: CASSLPGLASTDTQYF. The full variable domain, completed using reference TRBV7-9 and TRBJ2-3, is DTGVSQNPRHKITKRGQNVTFRCDPISEHNRLYWYRQTLGQGPEFLTYFQNEAQLEKSRLLSDRFSAERPKGSFSTLEIQRTEQGDSAMYLCASSLPGLASTDTQYFGPGTRLTVL.

CDR3 sequence reads: CASSWSGNYGYTF. The CDR3, as DNA: TGTGCCAGCAGTTGGTCAGGGAACTATGGCTACACCTTC. The chain combines TRBV27 with TRBJ1-2; D is perhaps TRBD1 (5 bases). The CDR3 has 13 amino acids. Germline-derived CDR1 and CDR2 are MNHEY and SMNVEV (reference sequence). V was clipped by 4 bases and J by 2 bases, with 8 bases between them.

This clonotype was seen more than once but under ten times. The V and J genes are TRBV20-1 and TRBJ2-7; 16 nucleotides align to TRBD2. The CDR3 length is 16 residues. With V trimmed by 6 bases and J by 3 bases, 8 bases remained unmatched. Germline-derived CDR1 and CDR2 are DFQATT and SNEGSKA (reference sequence). The CDR3 sequence is CSATPGLAGGFYEQYF. As DNA, the CDR3 is TGCAGTGCAACACCGGGACTAGCGGGGGGGTTCTACGAGCAGTACTTC.

The chain uses TRBV20-1 and TRBJ2-2; TRBD1 might be the D (6 bases). V lost 5 bases, J lost 7 bases, and 14 bases lay in between. The CDR3 loop spans 13 amino acids. CDR1 is DFQATT, CDR2 SNEGSKA, per germline (reference sequence). In nucleotides, the CDR3 is TGCAGTGCTTTCGAACCAGGGGTCGGGGAGCTGTTTTTT. Its translation is CSAFEPGVGELFF.

This clonotype occurred a few times. This could be a read error, since a much larger clone is one nucleotide away. The chain combines TRBV7-9 with TRBJ2-1; 9 positions agree with TRBD2. V lost 7 bases to trimming and J lost 7 bases; unmatched junction nucleotides: 11. Germline CDR1 is SEHNR and CDR2 is FQNEAQ (reference sequence). CDR3 length equals 15 residues. DNA for the CDR3: TGTGCCAGCACCCTCGGGGCGGGGGGGCAGAATGAGCAGTTCTTC. Protein product: CASTLGAGGQNEQFF.

This clonotype was found a few times. The chain joins TRBV2 to TRBJ1-1; D is ambiguous. Germline V gene lookup returns CDR1 SNHLY and CDR2 FYNNEI. Trimming shortened V by 2 bases and J by 2 bases, and 6 bases separated the two germline ends. This CDR3 comprises 13 residues. CDR3 DNA: TGTGCCAGCAGTGAACAGTCAAACACTGAAGCTTTCTTT. It translates to CASSEQSNTEAFF. Full variable domain (remainder filled in from reference TRBV2 and TRBJ1-1): EPEVTQTPSHQVTQMGQEVILRCVPISNHLYFYWYRQILGQKVEFLVSFYNNEISEKSEIFDDQFSVERPDGSNFTLKIRSTKLEDSAMYFCASSEQSNTEAFFGQGTRLTVV.

This clonotype was counted many times. The CDR3 DNA is TGTGCCAGCAGTTTCGGTGGCACAGATACGCAGTATTTT. Protein product: CASSFGGTDTQYF. The chain couples TRBV27 to TRBJ2-3; D call uncertain. With 3 bases removed from V and 1 base from J, the gap between germline ends came to 5 bases. The CDR3 covers 13 residues. The germline V gene has CDR1 MNHEY and CDR2 SMNVEV (reference sequence).

The chain carries TRBV12-5 and TRBJ1-4; possible D gene TRBD1, 5 bases. Between the trimmed V and J ends, which lost 4 bases and 7 bases, there was a span of 13 bases. CDR1 is LGHNT, CDR2 FRNRAP, per germline. The CDR3 loop spans 14 amino acids. The CDR3: CASGSGEEGEKLFF. The DNA for the CDR3 is TGTGCTAGTGGTTCGGGGGAAGAAGGTGAAAAACTGTTTTTT.

The rearrangement uses TRBV12-3 or TRBV12-4 and TRBJ1-2, with D perhaps matching TRBD1 (6 bases). There are 15 residues in the CDR3. Trimming took 6 bases from V and 7 from J, leaving 21 bases between them. The chain's CDR3 is CASRPARGGARGYTF. DNA of the CDR3: TGTGCCAGCAGACCCGCCCGGGGGGGGGCGCGTGGCTACACCTTC.